The 31 T cell receptor beta chains below all came from one sample that was sequenced in a study of control samples from healthy donors and cancer patients. Assay used: immunoSEQ multiplex PCR; TCRdb lists only in-frame clones, some missing. The table has 80,000 or so clones, 94% seen once. Sequencing was done on a sample of blood. These receptors all come from a woman in her 40s in good health.

The CDR3 sequence: CASSQGAGGHNEQFF. In DNA, the CDR3 is TGCGCCAGCAGCCAAGGGGCGGGGGGGCATAATGAGCAGTTCTTC. The V and J genes are TRBV4-3 and TRBJ2-1, with TRBD2 identical over 9 bases. The CDR3 length is 15 residues. Germline trimming cut 1 base from V and 7 bases from J; bases unmatched to any gene: 5. Per germline, CDR1 LGHNA and CDR2 YSLEER.

This chain joins TRBV27 and TRBJ2-3, with D perhaps given as TRBD1 or TRBD2 (5 bases each). V shed 5 bases and J shed 0 bases, with 24 bases lying between them. This CDR3 has 19 amino acids. CDR1 is MNHEY, CDR2 SMNVEV, per germline (reference sequence). This CDR3 is CASSPSRGVTPSSTDTQYF. The DNA for the CDR3 is TGTGCCAGCAGTCCCTCCCGGGGCGTCACCCCCTCTAGCACAGATACGCAGTATTTT.

V and J are TRBV4-2 and TRBJ1-1, with D tentatively TRBD1 (6 bases). The CDR3 runs 15 residues. Germline values: CDR1 LGHNA, CDR2 YNFKEQ. Trimming took off 0 bases at V and 6 bases at J, with 14 bases between the two ends. The CDR3 reads CASSQDHRGGAEAFF. The DNA of the CDR3 is TGTGCCAGCAGCCAAGATCATAGAGGGGGAGCTGAAGCTTTCTTT.

This chain links TRBV24-1 with TRBJ2-3, with 7 bases fitting TRBD1. The CDR3 has 14 residues. The junction had 5 bases not matched to a gene; V was cut back by 5 bases and J by 4 bases. CDR1 is KGHDR and CDR2 is SFDVKD in the germline V gene. The CDR3 DNA reads as TGTGCCACCAGTGTCGGGACAGATCCAGATACGCAGTATTTT. It translates to CATSVGTDPDTQYF.

The chain has TRBV20-1 and TRBJ2-7; possibly TRBD1 for D (5 bases). Trimming removed 3 bases from V and 2 bases from J, with 5 bases in between. This CDR3 is built from 11 residues. CDR1 is DFQATT and CDR2 is SNEGSKA in the germline V gene (reference sequence). In DNA, the CDR3 is TGCAGTGCTAGGGACACCTACGAGCAGTACTTC. Translation: CSARDTYEQYF.

The chain employs TRBV18 and TRBJ2-5; tentatively, D is TRBD1 or TRBD2 (5 bases each). CDR1 and CDR2 from the germline V gene are KGHSH and LQKENI. CDR3 length: 16 amino acids. The V and J ends lost 2 bases and 5 bases respectively, with 18 bases between them. CDR3 in DNA: TGTGCCAGCTCACCAATTCCCGGGACCCGCGGCGAGACCCAGTACTTC. Translation: CASSPIPGTRGETQYF.

A single count supports this clone. V usage is TRBV18 and J usage is TRBJ1-1; TRBD1 is a possible D gene (5 bases). Trimming removed 0 bases at V and 1 base at J, with 12 bases between. Per the germline V gene, CDR1 is KGHSH and CDR2 is LQKENI. This CDR3 has 16 amino acids. The CDR3 bases are TGTGCCAGCTCACCACCGGGGCTTACAGGGAACACTGAAGCTTTCTTT. The encoded protein is CASSPPGLTGNTEAFF.

This clone has only one observation. This chain links TRBV30 with TRBJ2-3; unclear D gene. V lost 2 bases and J lost 1, with 4 bases in between. CDR1 is GTSNPN and CDR2 is SVGIG in the germline V gene (reference sequence). The CDR3 extends over 12 amino acids. The CDR3 sequence: CAWSTGTDTQYF. The CDR3 DNA sequence: TGTGCCTGGAGTACAGGCACAGATACGCAGTATTTT.

V gene TRBV5-4 combines with J gene TRBJ1-2; 10 nucleotides align to TRBD1. This CDR3 contains 13 residues. CDR1 is SGHNT and CDR2 is YYREEE in the germline V gene (reference sequence). Unmatched junction bases numbered 4, after V lost 4 bases and J lost 7 bases. In DNA, the CDR3 is TGTGCCAGCAGCCGACAGGGGGCGATTGGCTACACCTTC. It encodes CASSRQGAIGYTF.

This chain connects TRBV3-1 (or the pseudogene TRBV3-2) to TRBJ2-7, with TRBD2 identical over 8 bases. The germline CDR1 and CDR2 sequences are LGHDT and YNNKEL (reference sequence). Trimming at V came to 0 bases and at J to 4 bases, leaving 5 bases not matched to a gene. The CDR3 consists of 15 residues. In DNA, the CDR3 is TGTGCCAGCAGCCAAGATCCGGGACTAGTTTACGAGCAGTACTTC. Translating it yields CASSQDPGLVYEQYF.

The chain links TRBV6-5 to TRBJ2-3; D may be TRBD1 (5 bases). Germline CDR1 MNHEY, CDR2 SVGAGI. V lost 5 bases and J lost 2, with 14 bases in between. CDR3 length: 15 residues. In DNA, the CDR3 is TGTGCCAGCAGTCCCAGGGAATACAACACAGATACGCAGTATTTT. As protein: CASSPREYNTDTQYF.

The chain's CDR3 is CASSPPLLAGSYEQYF. CDR3 sequence (DNA): TGTGCCAGCTCACCACCGTTACTAGCGGGAAGCTACGAGCAGTACTTC. The chain has TRBV18 and TRBJ2-7; TRBD2 matches at 10 bases. Per the germline V gene, CDR1 is KGHSH and CDR2 is LQKENI. The CDR3 totals 16 residues. Trimming at V came to 0 bases and at J to 3 bases, leaving 5 bases not matched to a gene.

In nucleotides, the CDR3 is TGTGCCAGCAGTTACCAGGACAGGACCACCGGGGAGCTGTTTTTT. Protein sequence: CASSYQDRTTGELFF. The chain joins TRBV6-2 or TRBV6-3 to TRBJ2-2, with 7 bases matching TRBD1. CDR3 size: 15 residues. The ends lost 2 bases at V and 4 bases at J; junction bases unmatched: 4. Germline values: CDR1 MNHEY, CDR2 SVGEGT.

The V and J genes are TRBV2 and TRBJ2-3; D unclear. CDR1 SNHLY and CDR2 FYNNEI come from the germline V gene. The CDR3 totals 15 residues. The V end was cut by 8 bases, the J end by 0 bases, with 15 bases between. The CDR3 region has the DNA TGTGCCAGCTGCTTCCGTAGGCCGAGCACAGATACGCAGTATTTT. It yields the protein CASCFRRPSTDTQYF. Full variable domain (outside the CDR3, taken from reference TRBV2 and TRBJ2-3): EPEVTQTPSHQVTQMGQEVILRCVPISNHLYFYWYRQILGQKVEFLVSFYNNEISEKSEIFDDQFSVERPDGSNFTLKIRSTKLEDSAMYFCASCFRRPSTDTQYFGPGTRLTVL.

V and J are TRBV27 and TRBJ1-6, with 7 nucleotides matching TRBD1. The J segment lost 4 bases and the V segment lost 4 bases, leaving 1 base of the junction unmatched. Germline CDR1 MNHEY, CDR2 SMNVEV (reference sequence). The CDR3 is made up of 14 amino acids. CDR3: CASSSTGYNSPLHF. The CDR3 DNA reads as TGTGCCAGCAGTTCGACAGGGTATAATTCACCCCTCCACTTT.

The chain links TRBV3-1 (or the pseudogene TRBV3-2) to TRBJ2-1; D is unclear. Looked up from germline, CDR1 is LGHDT and CDR2 is YNNKEL (reference sequence). The CDR3 runs 13 residues. The V end was cut by 10 bases, the J end by 6 bases, with 16 bases between. In DNA form, the CDR3 reads TGTGCCACGAACATTTTCGCCCCCAATGAGCAGTTCTTC. This translates into CATNIFAPNEQFF.

This chain links TRBV19 with TRBJ1-1; a possible D gene is TRBD1 (5 bases). Per germline, CDR1 LNHDA and CDR2 SQIVND (reference sequence). The CDR3 has 14 residues. V lost 1 base, J lost 4 bases, and 10 bases lay in between. The CDR3 region is CASSIVTGGTEAFF. The CDR3 DNA is TGTGCCAGTAGTATAGTCACCGGGGGCACTGAAGCTTTCTTT.

V usage is TRBV29-1 and J usage is TRBJ2-1; D gene unclear. V was pared by 6 bases and J by 2 bases, with 11 bases between. CDR1 SQVTM and CDR2 ANQGSEA come from the germline V gene. CDR3 length: 13 amino acids. Written as DNA, the CDR3 is TGCAGCGTGGGTAGCTCTACCTACAATGAGCAGTTCTTC. It translates to CSVGSSTYNEQFF.

This chain joins TRBV7-9 and TRBJ1-1, with D perhaps matching TRBD1 (6 bases). The germline V gene has CDR1 SEHNR and CDR2 FQNEAQ (reference sequence). The CDR3 loop spans 14 amino acids. V was pared by 5 bases and J by 3 bases, with 13 bases between. CDR3 bases: TGTGCCAGCAGCCTCTGGACAGATCACACTGAAGCTTTCTTT. It yields the protein CASSLWTDHTEAFF.

The chain joins TRBV27 to TRBJ2-7; D remains unclear. The CDR3 contains 13 residues. Germline CDR1 and CDR2: MNHEY and SMNVEV (reference sequence). The V end was cut by 6 bases, the J end by 2 bases, with 11 bases between. In nucleotides, the CDR3 is TGTGCCAGCAGCTCGACGCCCGCCTACGAGCAGTACTTC. Residues: CASSSTPAYEQYF.

The rearrangement uses TRBV4-2 and TRBJ1-6; D unresolved. This CDR3 comprises 17 residues. Trimming cost V 0 bases and J 0 bases, with 9 bases left between them. Germline V CDR1 and CDR2: LGHNA, YNFKEQ. CDR3 sequence reads: CASSQDIKTSYNSPLHF. CDR3 sequence (DNA): TGTGCCAGCAGCCAAGATATAAAAACCTCCTATAATTCACCCCTCCACTTT.

This clone was observed once. CDR3 sequence: CAISDSGTGYQETQYF. In DNA form, the CDR3 reads TGTGCCATCAGTGATTCCGGGACAGGGTACCAAGAGACCCAGTACTTC. The gene calls are TRBV10-3 and TRBJ2-5, with 9 bases aligning to TRBD1. V lost 3 bases, J lost 0 bases, and 5 bases stayed unmatched. The length of the CDR3 is 16 residues. From germline, CDR1 is ENHRY and CDR2 SYGVKD.

The genes are TRBV28 and TRBJ2-2; TRBD1 agrees at 9 bases. Trimming removed 10 bases from V and 4 bases from J; junction bases left unmatched: 10. CDR3 length: 15 amino acids. The germline CDR1 and CDR2 sequences are MDHEN and SYDVKM. The CDR3, as DNA: TGTGCCACAACCGAGGGGACAGGGCCCACCGGGGAGCTGTTTTTT. Its translation: CATTEGTGPTGELFF.

The rearrangement links TRBV27 to TRBJ2-1; D is possibly TRBD1 or TRBD2 (5 bases each). The CDR3 sequence is 17 residues long. With 5 bases removed from V and 0 bases from J, the gap between germline ends came to 17 bases. The germline CDR1 and CDR2 sequences are MNHEY and SMNVEV (reference sequence). CDR3 in DNA: TGTGCCAGCAGTCCTGGGACGCCGTCCCCCTCCTACAATGAGCAGTTCTTC. Its translation is CASSPGTPSPSYNEQFF.

This clone has a single count. The chain uses TRBV4-3 and TRBJ2-1, with 11 bases identical to TRBD2. Losses at the gene ends were 1 base for V and 2 bases for J; bases not matched to a gene: 1. Looked up from germline, CDR1 is LGHNA and CDR2 is YSLEER. This CDR3 is 16 amino acids long. In DNA, the CDR3 is TGCGCCAGCAGCCAAGCGACTAGCGGGGCCTACAATGAGCAGTTCTTC. Encoded protein: CASSQATSGAYNEQFF.

The CDR3 spells CASRDRGGTDTQYF. The CDR3 DNA is TGCGCCAGCAGAGATAGGGGGGGGACAGATACGCAGTATTTT. The chain joins TRBV5-1 to TRBJ2-3; possible D gene TRBD2, 7 bases. The CDR3 has 14 residues. V lost 5 bases to trimming and J lost 3 bases, with 13 bases between them. The V gene's germline CDR1 is SGHRS and CDR2 YFSETQ.

This chain connects TRBV7-9 to TRBJ2-2; 7 bases fit TRBD1. Germline V gene sequence: CDR1 SEHNR, CDR2 FQNEAQ (reference sequence). The CDR3 loop spans 16 amino acids. Trimming at V came to 7 bases and at J to 1 base, leaving 9 bases not matched to a gene. CDR3 residues: CASIPGTAKNTGELFF. The DNA for the CDR3 is TGTGCCAGCATCCCCGGGACAGCGAAGAACACCGGGGAGCTGTTTTTT.

This chain connects TRBV6-6 to TRBJ1-4; D perhaps matches TRBD1 (5 bases). Trimming left V 2 bases short and J 13 bases short, with 11 bases between. CDR1 is MNHNY, CDR2 SVGAGI, per germline (reference sequence). CDR3 size: 12 residues. CDR3 sequence reads: CASSYGHQGLFF. The CDR3 coding sequence is TGTGCCAGCAGTTACGGCCATCAGGGACTGTTTTTT.

The V gene is TRBV6-5, the J gene TRBJ2-5, with 10 bases identical to TRBD2. This CDR3 is built from 15 residues. Germline CDR1 reads MNHEY; CDR2 reads SVGAGI. V dropped 5 bases and J dropped 4; count of bases not matched to a gene: 7. In DNA, the CDR3 is TGTGCCAGCAGTCGAAGCGGGGGGGTGGGAGAGACCCAGTACTTC. This gives the protein CASSRSGGVGETQYF.

Only one count was recorded for this clone. This rearrangement joins TRBV19 to TRBJ2-7, with 9 bases that match TRBD1. The CDR3 contains 17 residues. The V segment lost 3 bases and the J segment 1 base; nucleotides outside the gene matches: 10. CDR1 is LNHDA, CDR2 SQIVND, per germline (reference sequence). CDR3 region: CASSIPSQGALSYEQYF. The CDR3 DNA sequence: TGTGCCAGTAGTATCCCCTCACAGGGGGCCCTTTCCTACGAGCAGTACTTC.

The chain couples TRBV7-9 to TRBJ2-2; D is ambiguous. Germline V gene lookup returns CDR1 SEHNR and CDR2 FQNEAQ (reference sequence). Trimming pared 11 bases from V and 0 bases from J, leaving 7 bases between. The CDR3 spans 12 residues. CDR3 nucleotides: TGTGCCCCCCCGTCGAACACCGGGGAGCTGTTTTTT. It yields the protein CAPPSNTGELFF.